The entry that follows covers one T cell receptor beta chain sequence. The sample originates from a study of T cell changes during pregnancy in multiple sclerosis. Repertoires were generated with immunoSEQ multiplex PCR, while TCRdb's copy carries only in-frame clones and drops some. The sample shows over 30,000 clones, 94% of them seen only once. Trimming shortened V by 3 bases and J by 0 bases, and 10 bases separated the two germline ends. Germline values: CDR1 SGHNT, CDR2 YYREEE (reference sequence). The CDR3 spans 15 residues. The starting material was CD4+ T cells from peripheral blood mononuclear cells, obtained after pregnancy. This TCR derives from a female donor with multiple sclerosis, enrolled in a pregnancy study. The chain has TRBV5-4 and TRBJ1-3; TRBD1 is a possible D gene (5 bases). The CDR3 bases are TGTGCCAGCAGCTGGGGGGGGGTCTCTGGAAACACCATATATTTT. Its translation is CASSWGGVSGNTIYF.